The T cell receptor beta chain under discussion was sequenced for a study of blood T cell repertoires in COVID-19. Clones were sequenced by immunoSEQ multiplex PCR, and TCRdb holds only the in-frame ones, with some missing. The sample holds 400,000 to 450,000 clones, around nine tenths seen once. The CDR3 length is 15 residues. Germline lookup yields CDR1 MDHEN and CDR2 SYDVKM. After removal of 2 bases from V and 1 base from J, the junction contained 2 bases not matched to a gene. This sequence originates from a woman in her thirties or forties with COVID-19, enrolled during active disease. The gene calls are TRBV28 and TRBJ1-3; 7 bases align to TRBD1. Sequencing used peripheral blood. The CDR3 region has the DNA TGTGCCAGCAGTTTAGGACAGGTTTCTGGAAACACCATATATTTT. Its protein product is CASSLGQVSGNTIYF.